This record covers a single T cell receptor beta chain. Its target is not known. The data were taken from a study of T cells expressing NK-cell markers. Across the study: Within the sequenced cohort of eight donors, seven exhibited HCMV seropositivity and one was seronegative.

The germline CDR1 and CDR2 sequences are SGHRS and YFSETQ. The CDR3 sequence is 17 residues long. Template switching by 5'RACE with UMIs generated the TCR beta cDNA. TCRdb re-called the 5' RACE reads and shows each CDR3 protein once, DNA omitted. This sample's table reports about 2,000 distinct CDR3 sequences. Findings of the study overall: A few donors likewise had their CD3+CD56-NKG2C+ fraction led by these clonotypes.

The chain couples TRBV5-1 to TRBJ2-1; the TRBD2 assignment by TCRdb is unverifiable without DNA. Sequenced sample: blood T cells: a sorted CD56 or NKG2C T cell subset, CD4+ or CD8+ T cells, or bulk PBMC T cells (not recorded which). The clonotype comes from a woman younger than 35 in good health. The CDR3 loop reads CASSLAGLVSLYNEQFF.